This T cell receptor beta chain stems from a study of blood T cell repertoires in COVID-19. Across the study: Specimens from acute and convalescent COVID-19 originated in the United States, Italy and Spain. T cells, B-cell-depleted T cells, or PBMCs supplied cDNA or gDNA.

As originally analysed: Estimated nucleated cell counts came from reference gene primer amplification. Method: immunoSEQ multiplex PCR; TCRdb's copy keeps in-frame clones and lacks some. The V and J calls and clone size are taken from that table; D and trimming were inferred from the DNA. Among 290,000 or so clones listed, 75% to 90% were seen once. V gave up 4 bases and J gave up 3 bases; unmatched junction bases: 16. This CDR3 is built from 17 residues. Germline lookup yields CDR1 SQVTM and CDR2 ANQGSEA. Sequenced sample: peripheral blood. The rearrangement joins TRBV29-1 to TRBJ1-1; 8 positions match TRBD1. This receptor was taken from a man between 18 and 35 years old with active or convalescent COVID-19. CDR3 region: CSVADRGTSGWYTEAFF. The CDR3 DNA is TGCAGCGTTGCCGACAGGGGAACAAGTGGTTGGTACACTGAAGCTTTCTTT.